This entry lists 2 T cell receptor beta chains sequenced from one sample in a study of identical twins' blood T cells. Each CDR3 protein gets one entry after TCRdb re-called the 5' RACE reads with MiXCR. This table has 350,000 to 400,000 distinct CDR3 sequences, 28% appearing once. Sequencing was done on a sample of PBMCs. Source of these receptors: a woman aged 18-49 years in good health.

This clonotype occurred many times. The rearrangement links TRBV20-1 to TRBJ2-1; TRBD1 or TRBD2 may be the D gene (6 bases each). This CDR3 has 11 residues. Germline CDR1 reads DFQATT; CDR2 reads SNEGSKA (reference sequence). Between the trimmed V and J ends, which lost 2 bases and 16 bases, there was a span of 15 bases. The CDR3 loop reads CSARSGQRAFF. In nucleotides, the CDR3 is TGCAGTGCTAGATCCGGACAGCGGGCCTTCTTC.

The V gene is TRBV15, the J gene TRBJ2-7, with unresolved D. Germline lookup yields CDR1 LNHNV and CDR2 YYDKDF (reference sequence). Trimming shortened V by 1 base and J by 5 bases, and 9 bases separated the two germline ends. The CDR3 covers 13 residues. The CDR3 region is CATSRGSINEQYF. CDR3 sequence (DNA): TGTGCCACCAGCAGAGGTTCCATTAACGAGCAGTACTTC. Full variable domain (outside the CDR3, taken from reference TRBV15 and TRBJ2-7): DAMVIQNPRYQVTQFGKPVTLSCSQTLNHNVMYWYQQKSSQAPKLLFHYYDKDFNNEADTPDNFQSRRPNTSFCFLDIRSPGLGDTAMYLCATSRGSINEQYFGPGTRLTVT.